These 31 T cell receptor beta chains came from one sample sequenced in a study of blood T cell repertoires in COVID-19. The protocol was immunoSEQ multiplex PCR, while the TCRdb copy is restricted to in-frame clones and leaves out a portion. The sample records 150,000 or so clones, around nine tenths being singletons. Sequenced sample: peripheral blood. The receptors originated from a woman aged 70-85 years with COVID-19, enrolled during active disease.

The chain employs TRBV18 and TRBJ1-4; D not resolved. Germline V gene data show CDR1 as KGHSH and CDR2 as LQKENI. V shed 5 bases and J shed 7 bases, with 11 bases lying between them. CDR3 size: 13 residues. This CDR3 is CASSTGRAEKLFF. The CDR3 nucleotides are TGTGCCAGCTCAACGGGGAGGGCTGAAAAACTGTTTTTT.

The V gene is TRBV27, the J gene TRBJ2-5; D might be TRBD2 (6 bases). CDR1 and CDR2 from the germline V gene are MNHEY and SMNVEV (reference sequence). Trimming took 0 bases from V and 2 from J, leaving 10 bases between them. The CDR3 loop spans 15 amino acids. CDR3 DNA sequence: TGTGCCAGCAGTTTATCGTTAGCGGTGCAAGAGACCCAGTACTTC. Its translation: CASSLSLAVQETQYF.

This clone showed up just once. In DNA form, the CDR3 reads TGTGCCAGCAGCGACACTCTTGGGACAGGGTTGGTTCTGACCGCCGGGGCCAACGTCCTGACTTTC. This codes for CASSDTLGTGLVLTAGANVLTF. This chain uses TRBV28 with TRBJ2-6, with 9 bases identical to TRBD1. V lost 6 bases and J lost 4; bases outside the gene matches: 25. The germline V gene has CDR1 MDHEN and CDR2 SYDVKM. CDR3 length equals 22 residues.

The V gene is TRBV10-3, the J gene TRBJ1-5; 7 positions match TRBD1. This CDR3 is 15 amino acids long. CDR1 is ENHRY and CDR2 is SYGVKD in the germline V gene. Unmatched junction bases numbered 4, after V lost 5 bases and J lost 0 bases. Here the CDR3 reads CAISRDRDSNQPQHF. CDR3 coding DNA: TGTGCCATCAGTCGGGACAGAGATAGCAATCAGCCCCAGCATTTT.

The chain couples TRBV30 to TRBJ2-1, with a weak D call TRBD2 (7 bases). The CDR3 is 16 residues long. Germline V CDR1 and CDR2: GTSNPN, SVGIG (reference sequence). The V gene lost 3 bases and the J gene lost 0 bases, with 15 bases spanning the gap. CDR3 bases: TGTGCCTGGAGCCCCCGGGGGGCCAGCTCCTACAATGAGCAGTTCTTC. Translated: CAWSPRGASSYNEQFF.

V and J are TRBV6-5 and TRBJ2-2; D possibly corresponds to TRBD1 (5 bases). From germline, CDR1 is MNHEY and CDR2 SVGAGI. V lost 5 bases and J 3 bases, leaving 13 bases between the germline ends. The CDR3 has 15 amino acids. The CDR3 sequence: CASSRNTGDTGELFF. The CDR3 DNA sequence: TGTGCCAGCAGTCGAAATACAGGAGACACCGGGGAGCTGTTTTTT.

CDR3 sequence reads: CASSPMTGRHEAFF. In DNA, the CDR3 is TGTGCCAGCAGCCCTATGACAGGACGACATGAAGCTTTCTTT. The chain couples TRBV27 to TRBJ1-1, with a possible D match to TRBD1 (6 bases). Per germline, CDR1 MNHEY and CDR2 SMNVEV (reference sequence). Trimming took 6 bases from V and 7 from J, leaving 18 bases between them. This CDR3 has 14 residues.

The V gene is TRBV2, the J gene TRBJ1-4; D remains unclear. The CDR3 is 12 residues long. Germline V gene sequence: CDR1 SNHLY, CDR2 FYNNEI. Between the trimmed V and J ends, which lost 7 bases and 4 bases, there was a span of 7 bases. CDR3 bases: TGTGCCAGCAACAGTTTTAATGAAAAACTGTTTTTT. Its translation: CASNSFNEKLFF.

The chain couples TRBV9 to TRBJ2-1, with 10 nucleotides matching TRBD2. This CDR3 is 15 amino acids long. Germline CDR1 and CDR2: SGDLS and YYNGEE. Trimming removed 4 bases from V and 5 bases from J; junction bases left unmatched: 6. The CDR3 reads CASSILAGAHNEQFF. The CDR3, as DNA: TGTGCCAGCAGCATTCTAGCGGGGGCTCACAATGAGCAGTTCTTC.

This clone appeared once. The rearrangement links TRBV19 to TRBJ2-5, with D possibly matching TRBD2 (7 bases). CDR1 LNHDA and CDR2 SQIVND come from the germline V gene (reference sequence). V gave up 4 bases and J gave up 5 bases, with 14 bases separating them. The CDR3 has 14 residues. CDR3 in DNA: TGTGCCAGTAGTAAGGCGGGGGCGGCGGAGACCCAGTACTTC. Translation gives CASSKAGAAETQYF.

This clone has just a few counts. V usage is TRBV6-5 and J usage is TRBJ1-5, with TRBD1 identical over 8 bases. The CDR3 consists of 14 residues. J gave up 9 bases and V 0 bases, and 4 bases lay outside the gene matches. Looked up from germline, CDR1 is MNHEY and CDR2 is SVGAGI. This CDR3 is CASSYSDRGRPQHF. The DNA for the CDR3 is TGTGCCAGCAGTTACTCCGACAGGGGTCGGCCCCAGCATTTT.

The chain is built from TRBV30 and TRBJ1-6; possible D gene TRBD1, 5 bases. The CDR3 runs 14 residues. The germline V gene encodes CDR1 GTSNPN and CDR2 SVGIG (reference sequence). The V and J ends lost 4 bases and 7 bases respectively, with 14 bases between them. CDR3 protein: CAWTKDSENSPLHF. DNA of the CDR3: TGTGCCTGGACAAAAGACAGTGAGAATTCACCCCTCCACTTT.

The rearrangement joins TRBV6-6 to TRBJ1-2, with a possible D match to TRBD1 (6 bases). Germline CDR1 and CDR2: MNHNY and SVGAGI (reference sequence). Trimming pared 6 bases from V and 8 bases from J, leaving 19 bases between. This CDR3 has 14 amino acids. Here the CDR3 DNA reads TGTGCCAGCAGCTATACCAGGGGAGTAAGGGGCTACACCTTC. Translation: CASSYTRGVRGYTF.

This rearrangement joins TRBV12-3 or TRBV12-4 to TRBJ1-5; D might be TRBD1 (5 bases). This CDR3 is built from 13 residues. V was trimmed by 0 bases and J by 8 bases, leaving 8 bases between them. CDR3 nucleotides: TGTGCCAGCAGTTTAGCGGAAGGGGAGCCCCAGCATTTT. The encoded protein is CASSLAEGEPQHF.

The rearrangement joins TRBV4-1 to TRBJ2-5; D perhaps matches TRBD2 (5 bases). The V end lost 1 base, the J end lost 5 bases, and 11 bases lay between the germline ends. Germline V gives CDR1 MGHRA, CDR2 YSYEKL. The CDR3 totals 14 residues. Written as DNA, the CDR3 is TGCGCCAGCAGCCAAGTGGTCGGGGTGGAGACCCAGTACTTC. Protein: CASSQVVGVETQYF.

The rearrangement uses TRBV7-9 and TRBJ1-1; D is ambiguous. The CDR3 is 12 amino acids. Trimming took 3 bases from V and 4 from J, leaving 6 bases between them. CDR1 SEHNR and CDR2 FQNEAQ come from the germline V gene (reference sequence). CDR3 loop: CASSFHTTEAFF. The CDR3 region has the DNA TGTGCCAGCAGCTTTCACACCACTGAAGCTTTCTTT.

V usage is TRBV29-1 and J usage is TRBJ1-2; tentatively, D is TRBD1 (5 bases). The germline V gene encodes CDR1 SQVTM and CDR2 ANQGSEA. The CDR3 runs to 13 residues. V lost 3 bases and J 6 bases, leaving 14 bases between the germline ends. The CDR3 loop reads CSVEDGALNGYTF. CDR3 in DNA: TGCAGCGTTGAGGATGGGGCCCTTAATGGCTACACCTTC.

The chain links TRBV7-3 to TRBJ1-6; TRBD1 agrees at 8 bases. J was trimmed by 10 bases and V by 4 bases; bases with no gene match: 6. The CDR3 contains 14 residues. Germline values: CDR1 SGHTA, CDR2 FQGTGA. In nucleotides, the CDR3 is TGTGCCAGCAGCTCCAGACAGGGGCGGTCACCCCTCCACTTT. Translating gives CASSSRQGRSPLHF.

V and J are TRBV7-9 and TRBJ1-5; 9 bases align to TRBD1. J gave up 5 bases and V 4 bases, and 0 bases lay outside the gene matches. The CDR3 is 13 amino acids. Germline CDR1 and CDR2: SEHNR and FQNEAQ (reference sequence). The CDR3 DNA is TGTGCCAGCAGCTGGACAGGGGATCAGCCCCAGCATTTT. This encodes CASSWTGDQPQHF.

The chain employs TRBV23-1 and TRBJ1-2, with D perhaps matching TRBD1 (6 bases). TRBV23-1 is given ORF status, its function remaining uncertain. The CDR3 is 12 residues long. V was shortened by 10 bases and J by 5 bases, with 14 bases between the two germline ends. The CDR3 reads CATGWGLYGYTF. CDR3 nucleotide sequence: TGCGCCACAGGGTGGGGGCTTTATGGCTACACCTTC.

This clone occurred once. V usage is TRBV18 and J usage is TRBJ2-1; 11 nucleotides match TRBD2. Per the germline V gene, CDR1 is KGHSH and CDR2 is LQKENI. Losses at the gene ends were 3 bases for V and 9 bases for J; bases not matched to a gene: 10. This CDR3 is 16 amino acids long. The CDR3 DNA reads as TGTGCCAGCTCACCTCCCGTAGCGGGGGGGCGAAGTGAGCAGTTCTTC. Translated, it gives CASSPPVAGGRSEQFF.

V usage is TRBV28 and J usage is TRBJ2-1, with 8 positions matching TRBD1. Germline V gene data show CDR1 as MDHEN and CDR2 as SYDVKM. The V gene end was trimmed by 6 bases and the J gene end by 0 bases; junction bases not matched to a gene: 7. The CDR3 contains 16 residues. This chain's CDR3 is CASSPTGVSSYNEQFF. DNA for the CDR3: TGTGCCAGCAGCCCGACAGGGGTGAGCTCCTACAATGAGCAGTTCTTC.

Points on this clone: It may be a read error: a sequence one base away is much more abundant. The same CDR3 also results from other DNA sequences found in this sample. This rearrangement joins TRBV2 to TRBJ2-7; D call uncertain. Germline V CDR1 and CDR2: SNHLY, FYNNEI. The CDR3 is made up of 11 amino acids. Trimming removed 4 bases from V and 1 base from J, with 2 bases in between. CDR3 in DNA: TGTGCCAGCAGTGCATCCTACGAGCAGTACTTC. Translated: CASSASYEQYF.

The chain joins TRBV6-1 to TRBJ2-5; tentative D call: TRBD1 (6 bases). The V and J ends lost 1 base and 1 base respectively, with 16 bases between them. CDR3 length equals 17 residues. Looked up from germline, CDR1 is MNHNS and CDR2 is SASEGT. The CDR3 loop is CASSEVGGVGVQETQYF. The CDR3 DNA reads as TGTGCCAGCAGTGAAGTTGGGGGCGTGGGGGTCCAAGAGACCCAGTACTTC.

The chain employs TRBV28 and TRBJ1-2; tentatively, D is TRBD1 (5 bases). The germline gives CDR1 MDHEN, CDR2 SYDVKM. V dropped 6 bases and J dropped 4 bases, with 18 bases sitting between them. The length of the CDR3 is 15 residues. The CDR3 DNA is TGTGCCAGCAGAACGCTGGGGGGAGAGGGCTATGGCTACACCTTC. It is translated as CASRTLGGEGYGYTF.

The V call is TRBV7-2, the J call TRBJ1-2, with 7 nucleotides matching TRBD1. V trimming: 0 bases; J trimming: 5 bases; junction bases outside the gene matches: 6. The CDR3 spans 15 residues. Germline V gene sequence: CDR1 SGHTA, CDR2 FQGNSA. The CDR3 loop is CASSLALGQNYGYTF. The CDR3 DNA follows: TGTGCCAGCAGCTTAGCTTTGGGACAGAATTATGGCTACACCTTC.

The V call is TRBV27, the J call TRBJ2-7; 12 bases are shared with TRBD1. Trimming cost V 6 bases and J 5 bases; bases outside gene matches: 11. This CDR3 has 16 residues. Germline assignment: CDR1 MNHEY and CDR2 SMNVEV (reference sequence). CDR3: CASRKQTGTGGHEQYF. The DNA of the CDR3 is TGTGCCAGCAGGAAGCAGACCGGGACAGGGGGCCACGAGCAGTACTTC.

The chain couples TRBV7-2 to TRBJ1-1, with 9 bases fitting TRBD1. CDR1 is SGHTA, CDR2 FQGNSA, per germline. J was trimmed by 11 bases and V by 5 bases; bases with no gene match: 9. The CDR3 is 13 residues long. CDR3 in DNA: TGTGCCAGCAGCGTACAGGGGGCTAGTGAGGCTTTCTTT. Protein product: CASSVQGASEAFF.

The J gene is TRBJ2-7, the V gene TRBV11-1; no clear D. CDR3 length: 13 amino acids. The V end was cut by 1 base, the J end by 6 bases, with 10 bases between. Germline-derived CDR1 and CDR2 are SGHAT and FQDESV (reference sequence). CDR3 sequence reads: CASSLGRKSEQYF. CDR3 bases: TGTGCCAGCAGCTTAGGGCGGAAAAGCGAGCAGTACTTC.

The chain links TRBV10-3 to TRBJ1-5, with D perhaps TRBD1 (5 bases). Trimming stripped 3 bases from V and 8 bases from J, with 11 bases between. Germline loops: CDR1 ENHRY, CDR2 SYGVKD. This CDR3 is built from 13 residues. The CDR3 DNA reads as TGTGCCATCAGTGAACAGGCAGTTGAGCCCCAGCATTTT. It yields the protein CAISEQAVEPQHF.

V gene TRBV5-1 combines with J gene TRBJ1-6; 11 nucleotides align to TRBD1. Germline V lookup: CDR1 SGHRS, CDR2 YFSETQ. This CDR3 has 16 amino acids. V gave up 3 bases and J gave up 7 bases; unmatched junction bases: 6. The CDR3 region is CASSWAGQGENSPLHF. The CDR3 region has the DNA TGCGCCAGCAGCTGGGCGGGACAGGGGGAGAATTCACCCCTCCACTTT.